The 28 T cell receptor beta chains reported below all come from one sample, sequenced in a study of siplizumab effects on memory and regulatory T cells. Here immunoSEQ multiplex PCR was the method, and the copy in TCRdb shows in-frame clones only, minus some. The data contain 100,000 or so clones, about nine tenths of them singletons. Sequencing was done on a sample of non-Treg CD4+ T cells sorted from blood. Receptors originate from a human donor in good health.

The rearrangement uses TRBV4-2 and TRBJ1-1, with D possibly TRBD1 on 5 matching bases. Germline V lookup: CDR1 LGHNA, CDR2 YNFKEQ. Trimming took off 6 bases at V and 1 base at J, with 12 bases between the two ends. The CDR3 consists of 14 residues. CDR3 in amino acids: CASRQIGGNTEAFF. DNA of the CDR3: TGTGCCAGCAGACAAATCGGGGGGAACACTGAAGCTTTCTTT.

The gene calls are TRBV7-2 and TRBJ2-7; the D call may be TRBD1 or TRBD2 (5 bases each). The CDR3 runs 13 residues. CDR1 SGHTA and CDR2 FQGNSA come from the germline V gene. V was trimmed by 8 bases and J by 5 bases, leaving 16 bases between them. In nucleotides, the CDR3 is TGTGCCAGCGGGACCAGAACAGCGAACGAGCAGTACTTC. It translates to CASGTRTANEQYF.

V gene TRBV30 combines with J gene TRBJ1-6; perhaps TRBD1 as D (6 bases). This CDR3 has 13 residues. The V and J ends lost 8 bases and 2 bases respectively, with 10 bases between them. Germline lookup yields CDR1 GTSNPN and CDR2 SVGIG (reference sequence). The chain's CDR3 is CAAQGTYNSPLHF. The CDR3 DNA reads TGTGCCGCTCAGGGGACCTATAATTCACCCCTCCACTTT.

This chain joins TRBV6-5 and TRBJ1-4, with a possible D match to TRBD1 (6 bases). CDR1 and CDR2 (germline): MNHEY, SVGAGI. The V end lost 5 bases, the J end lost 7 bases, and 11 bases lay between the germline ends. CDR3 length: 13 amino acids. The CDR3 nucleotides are TGTGCCAGCAGTAACCGCAGGGGTGAAAAACTGTTTTTT. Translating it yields CASSNRRGEKLFF.

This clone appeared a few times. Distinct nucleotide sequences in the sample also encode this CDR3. The DNA for the CDR3 is TGTGCCAGCAGTGAAGGAGGGGCTGTGTACGAGCAGTACTTC. Protein sequence: CASSEGGAVYEQYF. The genes are TRBV2 and TRBJ2-7; the D gene could be TRBD1 or TRBD2 (5 bases each). V was pared by 1 base and J by 4 bases, with 11 bases between. CDR3 size: 14 residues. Germline assignment: CDR1 SNHLY and CDR2 FYNNEI.

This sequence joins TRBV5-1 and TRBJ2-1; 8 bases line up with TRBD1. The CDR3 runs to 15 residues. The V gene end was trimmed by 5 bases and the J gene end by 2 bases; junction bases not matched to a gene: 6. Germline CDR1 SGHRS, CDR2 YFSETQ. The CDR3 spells CASRFTGGPYNEQFF. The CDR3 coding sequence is TGCGCCAGCAGGTTTACAGGGGGTCCCTACAATGAGCAGTTCTTC.

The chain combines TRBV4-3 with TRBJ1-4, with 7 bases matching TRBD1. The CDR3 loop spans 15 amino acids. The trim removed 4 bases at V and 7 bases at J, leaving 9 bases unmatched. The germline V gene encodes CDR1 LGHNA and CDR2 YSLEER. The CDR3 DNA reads TGCGCCAGCAGCCGTAAAGGGGGCGCGAGTGAAAAACTGTTTTTT. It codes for CASSRKGGASEKLFF.

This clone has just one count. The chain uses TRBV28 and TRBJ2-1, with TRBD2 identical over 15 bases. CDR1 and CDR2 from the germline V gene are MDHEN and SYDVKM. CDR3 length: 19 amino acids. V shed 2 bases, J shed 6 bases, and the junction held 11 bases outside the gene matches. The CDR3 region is CASSLRMGLAGGAANEQFF. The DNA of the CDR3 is TGTGCCAGCAGTTTAAGAATGGGACTAGCGGGAGGAGCTGCCAATGAGCAGTTCTTC.

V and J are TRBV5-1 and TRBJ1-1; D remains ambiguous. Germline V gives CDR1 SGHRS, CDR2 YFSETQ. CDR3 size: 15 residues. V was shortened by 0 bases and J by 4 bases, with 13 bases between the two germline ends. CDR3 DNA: TGCGCCAGCAGCTTGGCCGAGGGTGAGTTCACTGAAGCTTTCTTT. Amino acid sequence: CASSLAEGEFTEAFF.

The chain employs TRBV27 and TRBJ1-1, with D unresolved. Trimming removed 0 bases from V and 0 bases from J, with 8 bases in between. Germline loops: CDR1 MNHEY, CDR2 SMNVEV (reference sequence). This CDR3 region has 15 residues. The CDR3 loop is CASSLSGRVNTEAFF. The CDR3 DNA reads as TGTGCCAGCAGTTTATCGGGGAGGGTGAACACTGAAGCTTTCTTT.

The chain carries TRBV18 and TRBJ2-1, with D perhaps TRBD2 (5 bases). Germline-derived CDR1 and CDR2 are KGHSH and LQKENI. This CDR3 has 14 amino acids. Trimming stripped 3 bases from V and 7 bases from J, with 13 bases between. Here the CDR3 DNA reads TGTGCCAGCTCACCGGGCCTGAGGGAGAATGAGCAGTTCTTC. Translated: CASSPGLRENEQFF.

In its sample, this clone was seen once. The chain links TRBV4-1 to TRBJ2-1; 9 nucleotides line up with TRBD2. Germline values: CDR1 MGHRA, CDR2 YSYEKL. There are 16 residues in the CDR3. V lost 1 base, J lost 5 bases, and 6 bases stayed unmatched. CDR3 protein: CASSQGGGRANNEQFF. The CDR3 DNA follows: TGCGCCAGCAGCCAAGGGGGCGGGAGGGCAAACAATGAGCAGTTCTTC.

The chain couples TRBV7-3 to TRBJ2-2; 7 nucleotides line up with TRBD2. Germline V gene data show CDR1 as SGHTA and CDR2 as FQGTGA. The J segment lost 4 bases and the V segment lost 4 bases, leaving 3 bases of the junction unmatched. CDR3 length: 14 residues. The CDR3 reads CASSSTSSTGELFF. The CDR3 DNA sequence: TGTGCCAGCAGCTCGACTAGCAGCACCGGGGAGCTGTTTTTT. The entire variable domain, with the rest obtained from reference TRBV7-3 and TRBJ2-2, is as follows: GAGVSQTPSNKVTEKGKYVELRCDPISGHTALYWYRQSLGQGPEFLIYFQGTGAADDSGLPNDRFFAVRPEGSVSTLKIQRTERGDSAVYLCASSSTSSTGELFFGEGSRLTVL.

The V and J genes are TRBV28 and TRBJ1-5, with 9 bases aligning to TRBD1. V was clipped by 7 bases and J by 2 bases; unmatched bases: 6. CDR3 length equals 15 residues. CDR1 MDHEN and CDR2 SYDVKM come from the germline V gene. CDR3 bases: TGTGCCAGCAATCGCCGGGACAGGGGCAATCAGCCCCAGCATTTT. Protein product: CASNRRDRGNQPQHF.

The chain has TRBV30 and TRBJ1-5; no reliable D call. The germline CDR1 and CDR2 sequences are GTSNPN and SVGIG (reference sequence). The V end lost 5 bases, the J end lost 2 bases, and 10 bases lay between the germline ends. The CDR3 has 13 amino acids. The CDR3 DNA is TGTGCCTGGGCCCTTGGAGGCAATCAGCCCCAGCATTTT. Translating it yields CAWALGGNQPQHF.

CDR3 nucleotides: TGTGCCAGCAGCTGTAGCGGGTCCACCGGGGAGCTGTTTTTT. Residues: CASSCSGSTGELFF. The chain is built from TRBV11-2 and TRBJ2-2; TRBD2 agrees at 7 bases. In germline, CDR1 is SGHAT, CDR2 FQNNGV. The CDR3 runs 14 residues. The J segment lost 4 bases and the V segment lost 4 bases, leaving 3 bases of the junction unmatched.

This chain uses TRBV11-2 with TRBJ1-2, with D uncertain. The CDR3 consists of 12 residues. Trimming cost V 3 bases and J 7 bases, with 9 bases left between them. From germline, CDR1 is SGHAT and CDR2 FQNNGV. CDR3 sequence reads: CASSLEGLGYTF. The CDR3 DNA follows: TGTGCCAGCAGCTTGGAGGGTCTTGGCTACACCTTC. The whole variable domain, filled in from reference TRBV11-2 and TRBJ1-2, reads EAGVAQSPRYKIIEKRQSVAFWCNPISGHATLYWYQQILGQGPKLLIQFQNNGVVDDSQLPKDRFSAERLKGVDSTLKIQPAKLEDSAVYLCASSLEGLGYTFGSGTRLTVV.

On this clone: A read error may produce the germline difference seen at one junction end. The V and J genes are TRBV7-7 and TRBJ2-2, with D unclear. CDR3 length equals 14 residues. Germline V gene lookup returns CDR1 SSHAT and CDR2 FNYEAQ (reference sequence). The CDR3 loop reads CASSLGRNTGELFF. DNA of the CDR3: TGTGCTAGCAGCCTGGGCAGGAACACCGGGGAGCTGTTTTTT.

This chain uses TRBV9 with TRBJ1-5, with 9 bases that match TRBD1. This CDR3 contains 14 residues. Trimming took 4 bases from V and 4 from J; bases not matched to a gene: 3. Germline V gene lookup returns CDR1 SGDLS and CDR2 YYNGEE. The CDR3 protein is CASSRGTGNQPQHF. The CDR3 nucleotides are TGTGCCAGCAGCCGAGGGACAGGGAATCAGCCCCAGCATTTT.

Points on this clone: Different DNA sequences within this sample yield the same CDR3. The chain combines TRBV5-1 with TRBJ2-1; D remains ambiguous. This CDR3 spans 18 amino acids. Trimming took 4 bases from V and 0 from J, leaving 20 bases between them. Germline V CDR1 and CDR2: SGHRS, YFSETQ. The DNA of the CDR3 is TGCGCCAGCAGCGCCCAAACCGGGCTTTCGAGCTCCTACAATGAGCAGTTCTTC. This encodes CASSAQTGLSSSYNEQFF.

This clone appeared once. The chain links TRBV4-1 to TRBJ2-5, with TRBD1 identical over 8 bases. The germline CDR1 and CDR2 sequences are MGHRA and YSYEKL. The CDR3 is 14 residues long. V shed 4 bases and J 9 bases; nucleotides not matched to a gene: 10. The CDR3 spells CASSLTGDLGAQYF. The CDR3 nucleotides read TGCGCCAGCAGCCTGACAGGGGACCTTGGGGCCCAGTACTTC.

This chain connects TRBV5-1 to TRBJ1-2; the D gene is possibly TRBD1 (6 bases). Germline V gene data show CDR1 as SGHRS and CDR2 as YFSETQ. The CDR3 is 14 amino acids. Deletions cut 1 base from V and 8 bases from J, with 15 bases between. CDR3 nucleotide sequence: TGCGCCAGCAGCTTGATTGCGACAGGAGTCGGCTACACCTTC. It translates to CASSLIATGVGYTF.

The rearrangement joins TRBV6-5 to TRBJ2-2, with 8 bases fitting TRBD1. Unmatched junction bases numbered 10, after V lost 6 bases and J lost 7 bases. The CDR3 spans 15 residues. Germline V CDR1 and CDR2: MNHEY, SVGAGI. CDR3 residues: CASRGATGGNGELFF. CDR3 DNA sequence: TGTGCCAGCAGGGGTGCCACAGGGGGAAACGGGGAGCTGTTTTTT.

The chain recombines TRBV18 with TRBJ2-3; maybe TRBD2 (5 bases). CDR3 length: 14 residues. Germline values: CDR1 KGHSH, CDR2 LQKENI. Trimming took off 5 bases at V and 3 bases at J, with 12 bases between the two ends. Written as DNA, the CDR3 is TGTGCCAGCTCAGACTACCTGGATACAGATACGCAGTATTTT. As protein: CASSDYLDTDTQYF.

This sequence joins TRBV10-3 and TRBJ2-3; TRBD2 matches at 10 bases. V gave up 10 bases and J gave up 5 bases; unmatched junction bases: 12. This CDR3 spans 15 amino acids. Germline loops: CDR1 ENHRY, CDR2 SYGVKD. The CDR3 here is CATISRAGGEDTQYF. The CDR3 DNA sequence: TGTGCCACCATTAGCCGAGCGGGAGGGGAAGATACGCAGTATTTT.

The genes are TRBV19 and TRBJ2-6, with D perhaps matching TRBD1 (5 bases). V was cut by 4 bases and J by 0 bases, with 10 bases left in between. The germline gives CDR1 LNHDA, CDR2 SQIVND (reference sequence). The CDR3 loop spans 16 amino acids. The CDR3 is CASSTTAPSGANVLTF. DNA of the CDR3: TGTGCCAGTAGTACGACAGCCCCCTCTGGGGCCAACGTCCTGACTTTC.

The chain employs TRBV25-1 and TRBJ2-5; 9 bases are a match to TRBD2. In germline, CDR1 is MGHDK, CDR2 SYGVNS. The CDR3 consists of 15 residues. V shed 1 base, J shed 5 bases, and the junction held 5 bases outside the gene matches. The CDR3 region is CASSELSGRTETQYF. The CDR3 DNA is TGTGCCAGCAGTGAATTAAGCGGGAGGACGGAGACCCAGTACTTC.

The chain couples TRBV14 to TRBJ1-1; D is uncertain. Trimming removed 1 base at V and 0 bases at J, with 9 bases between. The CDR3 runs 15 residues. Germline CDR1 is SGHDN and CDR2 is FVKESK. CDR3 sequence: CASSQGQIMNTEAFF. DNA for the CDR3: TGTGCCAGCAGCCAAGGGCAGATCATGAACACTGAAGCTTTCTTT.